This record covers a single T cell receptor (beta chain). The data belong to a study of cytomegalovirus exposure and HLA in healthy donors. Primers: 60 Vbeta forward and 13 Jbeta reverse. Using immunoSEQ multiplex PCR, the repertoire was profiled, and TCRdb retains in-frame clones only, with some absent. The data show some 200,000 clones, and the top ten clones hold 0.65% to 0.9%. The CDR3 has 13 residues. Germline values: CDR1 MNHEY, CDR2 SVGAGI. V was clipped by 4 bases and J by 10 bases, with 11 bases between them. The receptor was isolated from a woman aged 18 to 35 in good health and CMV-seropositive. The chain links TRBV6-5 to TRBJ1-6; tentatively, D is TRBD1 (5 bases). The specimen was PBMCs. This CDR3 reads CASSLYRNSPLHF. In nucleotides, the CDR3 is TGTGCCAGCAGTTTATACAGGAACTCACCCCTCCACTTT.